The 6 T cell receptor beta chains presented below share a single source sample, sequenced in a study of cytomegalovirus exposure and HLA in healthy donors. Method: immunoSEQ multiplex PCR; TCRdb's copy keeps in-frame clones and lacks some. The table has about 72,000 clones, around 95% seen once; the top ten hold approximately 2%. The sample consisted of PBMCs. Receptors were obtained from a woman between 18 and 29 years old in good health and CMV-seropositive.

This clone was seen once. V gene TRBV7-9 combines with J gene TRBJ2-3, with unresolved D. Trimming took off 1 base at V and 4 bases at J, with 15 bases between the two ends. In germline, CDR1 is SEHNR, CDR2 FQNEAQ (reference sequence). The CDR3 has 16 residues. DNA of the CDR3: TGTGCCAGCAGCTTAGGTGAAAATCTAGATCCAGATACGCAGTATTTT. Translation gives CASSLGENLDPDTQYF. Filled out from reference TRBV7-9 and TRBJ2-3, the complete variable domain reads DTGVSQNPRHKITKRGQNVTFRCDPISEHNRLYWYRQTLGQGPEFLTYFQNEAQLEKSRLLSDRFSAERPKGSFSTLEIQRTEQGDSAMYLCASSLGENLDPDTQYFGPGTRLTVL.

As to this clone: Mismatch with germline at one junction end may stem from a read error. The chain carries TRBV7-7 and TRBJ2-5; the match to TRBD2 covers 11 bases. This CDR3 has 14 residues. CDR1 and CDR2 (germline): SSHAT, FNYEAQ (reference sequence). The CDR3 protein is CASSSGTSGETQYF. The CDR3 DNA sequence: TGTGCTAGCAGCTCGGGGACTAGCGGAGAGACCCAGTACTTC.

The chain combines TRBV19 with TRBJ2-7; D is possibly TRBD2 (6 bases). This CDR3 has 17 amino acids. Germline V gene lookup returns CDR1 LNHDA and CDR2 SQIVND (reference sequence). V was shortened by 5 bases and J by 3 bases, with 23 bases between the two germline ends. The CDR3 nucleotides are TGTGCCAGTAGTTCAATTTTGGGGGGTGGAGAGGACTACGAGCAGTACTTC. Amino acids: CASSSILGGGEDYEQYF.

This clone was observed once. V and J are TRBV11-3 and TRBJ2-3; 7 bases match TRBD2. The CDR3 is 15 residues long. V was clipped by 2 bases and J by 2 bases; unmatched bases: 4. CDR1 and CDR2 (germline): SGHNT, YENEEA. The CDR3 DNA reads TGTGCCAGCAGCTTACGCGGGGGAGACACAGATACGCAGTATTTT. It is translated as CASSLRGGDTDTQYF.

Here the CDR3 DNA reads TGTGCCAGCAGTGATCCCGGGGGGGCCTCGGCCGGGGAGCTGTTTTTT. This encodes CASSDPGGASAGELFF. The V and J genes are TRBV25-1 and TRBJ2-2; 8 positions match TRBD2. J gave up 6 bases and V 3 bases, and 9 bases lay outside the gene matches. Germline V gives CDR1 MGHDK, CDR2 SYGVNS. The CDR3 runs to 16 residues.

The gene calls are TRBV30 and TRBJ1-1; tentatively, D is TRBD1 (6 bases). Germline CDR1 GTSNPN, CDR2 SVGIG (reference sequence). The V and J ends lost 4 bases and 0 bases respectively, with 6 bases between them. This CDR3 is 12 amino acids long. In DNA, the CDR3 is TGTGCCTGGAACAGGGTGAACACTGAAGCTTTCTTT. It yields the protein CAWNRVNTEAFF. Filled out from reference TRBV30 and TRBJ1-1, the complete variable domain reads SQTIHQWPATLVQPVGSPLSLECTVEGTSNPNLYWYRQAAGRGLQLLFYSVGIGQISSEVPQNLSASRPQDRQFILSSKKLLLSDSGFYLCAWNRVNTEAFFGQGTRLTVV.